The 11 T cell receptor beta chains listed next were all sequenced from one sample in a study of blood T cell repertoires in COVID-19. Repertoires were generated with immunoSEQ multiplex PCR, while TCRdb's copy carries only in-frame clones and drops some. In the table there are 200,000 to 250,000 clones, more than 80% of which are singletons. The source material was peripheral blood. Source of these receptors: a human donor in a cohort sampled during active COVID-19.

The gene calls are TRBV4-1 and TRBJ2-7; 7 positions match TRBD1. V lost 4 bases, J lost 3 bases, and 9 bases stayed unmatched. CDR1 is MGHRA, CDR2 YSYEKL, per germline. The CDR3 covers 15 residues. CDR3: CASSLPDRAIYEQYF. The DNA for the CDR3 is TGCGCCAGCAGCCTCCCAGACAGGGCAATCTACGAGCAGTACTTC.

The J gene is TRBJ2-7, the V gene TRBV9; D may be TRBD1 (6 bases). This CDR3 region has 14 residues. V was shortened by 4 bases and J by 6 bases, with 17 bases between the two germline ends. Germline V CDR1 and CDR2: SGDLS, YYNGEE. The CDR3, as DNA: TGTGCCAGCAGCCCGCTACAGGGAACCGGCGAGCAGTACTTC. Its protein product is CASSPLQGTGEQYF.

The V gene is TRBV10-3, the J gene TRBJ2-3, with TRBD2 identical over 12 bases. CDR1 and CDR2 from the germline V gene are ENHRY and SYGVKD. The CDR3 sequence is 19 residues long. Trimming removed 0 bases from V and 6 bases from J; junction bases left unmatched: 13. The CDR3 reads CAISESFRLAGGLRDTQYF. CDR3 in DNA: TGTGCCATCAGTGAGTCTTTCCGGCTAGCGGGGGGGCTACGGGATACGCAGTATTTT.

The chain couples TRBV11-3 to TRBJ2-5, with TRBD1 identical over 7 bases. The CDR3 spans 16 residues. V gave up 3 bases and J gave up 2 bases; unmatched junction bases: 9. Per the germline V gene, CDR1 is SGHNT and CDR2 is YENEEA. This chain's CDR3 is CASSLGDRVKQETQYF. CDR3 in DNA: TGTGCCAGCAGCTTGGGAGACAGGGTAAAACAAGAGACCCAGTACTTC.

This chain joins TRBV12-3 or TRBV12-4 and TRBJ1-1, with D perhaps TRBD1 (5 bases). CDR3 length: 13 residues. Deletions cut 3 bases from V and 5 bases from J, with 10 bases between. The CDR3 DNA sequence: TGTGCCAGCAGTTTGGAGGGGCGGACTGAAGCTTTCTTT. This translates into CASSLEGRTEAFF.

This rearrangement joins TRBV5-1 to TRBJ2-2; D possibly corresponds to TRBD2 (5 bases). Germline V gives CDR1 SGHRS, CDR2 YFSETQ. V shed 0 bases and J shed 8 bases, with 5 bases lying between them. CDR3 length equals 12 residues. This CDR3 reads CASSLAGGELFF. The DNA for the CDR3 is TGCGCCAGCAGCTTGGCGGGAGGGGAGCTGTTTTTT.

V usage is TRBV6-2 or TRBV6-3 and J usage is TRBJ2-2; 9 bases match TRBD1. The trim removed 6 bases at V and 0 bases at J, leaving 2 bases unmatched. CDR1 and CDR2 (germline): MNHEY, SVGEGT. The CDR3 runs to 15 residues. In DNA form, the CDR3 reads TGTGCCAGCAGCCGACAGGGGGCGAACACCGGGGAGCTGTTTTTT. It yields the protein CASSRQGANTGELFF.

This clone was found once. V usage is TRBV4-1 and J usage is TRBJ1-2; TRBD1 aligns across 7 bases. The CDR3 runs 14 residues. Germline values: CDR1 MGHRA, CDR2 YSYEKL. With 0 bases clipped from V and 7 bases from J, the junction kept 5 bases outside the gene matches. CDR3 bases: TGCGCCAGCAGCCAAGACCGGGACAGAGCTGGCTACACCTTC. Its translation: CASSQDRDRAGYTF.

The chain joins TRBV9 to TRBJ2-3; D remains unclear. Germline V gives CDR1 SGDLS, CDR2 YYNGEE. The CDR3 spans 17 residues. V lost 1 base to trimming and J lost 1 base, with 16 bases between them. The CDR3 here is CASSVFDRGEGTDTQYF. DNA of the CDR3: TGTGCCAGCAGCGTATTTGACCGCGGCGAAGGCACAGATACGCAGTATTTT.

This chain links TRBV27 with TRBJ1-5; D is possibly TRBD1 (5 bases). Germline CDR1 and CDR2: MNHEY and SMNVEV (reference sequence). The CDR3 loop spans 15 amino acids. Trimming took off 6 bases at V and 0 bases at J, with 12 bases between the two ends. The CDR3: CASRSDRYSNQPQHF. Here the CDR3 DNA reads TGTGCCAGCAGATCAGACAGATATAGCAATCAGCCCCAGCATTTT.

This chain uses TRBV7-2 with TRBJ2-2; perhaps TRBD2 as D (6 bases). The CDR3 length is 19 residues. Germline loops: CDR1 SGHTA, CDR2 FQGNSA. V was shortened by 2 bases and J by 2 bases, with 21 bases between the two germline ends. The CDR3 loop is CASSLLVGSGRTNTGELFF. CDR3 DNA sequence: TGTGCCAGCAGCTTACTGGTCGGGAGCGGGCGAACTAACACCGGGGAGCTGTTTTTT.